Described below is a single TCR beta chain sequence and its context. Germline assignment: CDR1 SGHTA and CDR2 FQGTGA. The CDR3 covers 16 residues. V shed 1 base, J shed 2 bases, and the junction held 7 bases outside the gene matches. The data were produced by immunoSEQ multiplex PCR, yet TCRdb's version contains in-frame clones alone and is incomplete. In the table there are 77,000 or so clones, more than 90% of which are singletons. The sample belongs to a study of technical replicates of blood from a handful of donors. Sequences were obtained from T cells isolated from PBMCs. The sequence was collected from a human donor in good health. The chain recombines TRBV7-3 with TRBJ2-5, with 7 bases lining up with TRBD2. The CDR3 loop is CASSLSAGVGQETQYF. The CDR3 region has the DNA TGTGCCAGCAGCTTAAGTGCGGGAGTAGGGCAAGAGACCCAGTACTTC.